The 28 T cell receptor beta chains below were found in one sample sequenced in a study of T cells expressing NK-cell markers. After re-calling the 5' RACE reads, TCRdb lists one entry per CDR3 protein, DNA absent. The listing records some 460,000 distinct CDR3 sequences. The sequencing sample was made of blood T cells: a sorted CD56 or NKG2C T cell subset, CD4+ or CD8+ T cells, or bulk PBMC T cells (not recorded which). The receptors originated from a woman aged 50 to 65 in good health.

The rearrangement links TRBV12-3 or TRBV12-4 to TRBJ2-5; with no DNA, the TCRdb D assignment of TRBD2 cannot be verified. The CDR3 runs to 15 residues. The CDR3 is CASSLGSGRAGTQYF.

V is TRBV20-1 and J is TRBJ2-7; TCRdb proposes TRBD1, but this gene call is untestable without DNA. Germline CDR1 reads DFQATT; CDR2 reads SNEGSKA (reference sequence). The length of the CDR3 is 17 residues. The CDR3 protein is CSASGGVGGNKNYEQYF.

The chain is built from TRBV12-3 or TRBV12-4 and TRBJ1-6; the TCRdb D gene call, TRBD1, has no DNA to confirm it. The CDR3 extends over 15 amino acids. CDR3 region: CASSQTMGAHSPLHF.

The chain recombines TRBV7-8 with TRBJ2-1; without DNA, the TCRdb call of TRBD2 cannot be checked. The CDR3 length is 16 residues. Germline V CDR1 and CDR2: SGHVS, FQNEAQ. The CDR3 loop is CASSLDSLAGKGEQFF.

The chain couples TRBV6-1 to TRBJ1-1; the D gene TCRdb calls, TRBD1, cannot be checked with no DNA. The length of the CDR3 is 12 residues. Germline V lookup: CDR1 MNHNS, CDR2 SASEGT. The CDR3 sequence is CASNRVATEAFF.

This chain uses TRBV4-1 with TRBJ2-1; TCRdb's D call of TRBD1 is untestable without DNA. CDR1 is MGHRA, CDR2 YSYEKL, per germline. This CDR3 contains 15 residues. CDR3 sequence: CASSHGSQFRNEQFF.

The genes are TRBV9 and TRBJ2-1; TCRdb picks TRBD2, but there is no DNA to check that call. Looked up from germline, CDR1 is SGDLS and CDR2 is YYNGEE. This CDR3 contains 15 residues. CDR3 residues: CASSASAGGPLEQFF.

The chain is built from TRBV5-1 and TRBJ2-1; TCRdb's assignment of TRBD2 cannot be checked, as there is no DNA. Germline V CDR1 and CDR2: SGHRS, YFSETQ. This CDR3 region has 16 residues. CDR3 amino acids: CASALGKGLFFNEQFF.

This rearrangement joins TRBV2 to TRBJ2-5. Germline V gene lookup returns CDR1 SNHLY and CDR2 FYNNEI. The CDR3 has 15 amino acids. CDR3 residues: CASSEAQTEQETQYF.

The genes are TRBV5-6 and TRBJ2-7; no DNA is available, so the TRBD1 call from TCRdb remains unchecked. The CDR3 extends over 16 amino acids. Germline V gene sequence: CDR1 SGHDT, CDR2 YYEEEE. CDR3 sequence reads: CASSLRAGPGPYEQYF.

V and J are TRBV20-1 and TRBJ1-1; TCRdb names TRBD1, which stays unverified in the absence of DNA. CDR1 and CDR2 (germline): DFQATT, SNEGSKA (reference sequence). The CDR3 loop spans 13 amino acids. CDR3 amino acids: CSASFSGYTEAFF.

The chain employs TRBV4-2 and TRBJ2-5; TCRdb selects TRBD2, and the lack of DNA leaves this call unchecked. Germline CDR1 is LGHNA and CDR2 is YNFKEQ. There are 15 residues in the CDR3. CDR3 loop: CASSRGLAGTETQYF.

The chain links TRBV9 to TRBJ2-1; TCRdb's D gene call, TRBD2, goes unchecked for lack of DNA. The germline gives CDR1 SGDLS, CDR2 YYNGEE. CDR3 size: 14 residues. This CDR3 reads CASSVRDLELGQFF.

The chain employs TRBV3-1 and TRBJ1-4; the D call of TRBD1 rests on TCRdb alone, since no DNA is present to check it. Germline V gene lookup returns CDR1 LGHDT and CDR2 YNNKEL (reference sequence). CDR3 length: 14 amino acids. The CDR3 loop reads CASSLTGGREKLFF.

The chain combines TRBV12-3 or TRBV12-4 with TRBJ2-1; TCRdb's D gene call, TRBD2, goes unchecked for lack of DNA. This CDR3 spans 20 amino acids. CDR3: CASSRERLAGGPIGANEQFF.

This chain connects TRBV2 to TRBJ2-6. The CDR3 has 15 residues. Germline values: CDR1 SNHLY, CDR2 FYNNEI. CDR3 protein: CASRSLLSGANVLTF.

V and J are TRBV3-1 and TRBJ2-5; TCRdb calls TRBD1, which cannot be checked without DNA. The CDR3 length is 15 residues. Germline V gives CDR1 LGHDT, CDR2 YNNKEL (reference sequence). CDR3 amino acids: CASSQVDPLGETQYF.

The V gene is TRBV5-1, the J gene TRBJ2-7; TCRdb selects TRBD1, and the lack of DNA leaves this call unchecked. The CDR3 is 14 amino acids. Per the germline V gene, CDR1 is SGHRS and CDR2 is YFSETQ. This chain's CDR3 is CASTRGQGAYEQYF.

The chain has TRBV12-3 or TRBV12-4 and TRBJ2-3; TCRdb returns TRBD1, unconfirmable since there is no DNA. The length of the CDR3 is 14 residues. This CDR3 reads CASSSGTDTDTQYF.

The chain recombines TRBV20-1 with TRBJ2-5; absent DNA, TCRdb's TRBD2 call cannot be checked. The CDR3 is made up of 14 amino acids. Germline V gives CDR1 DFQATT, CDR2 SNEGSKA (reference sequence). The CDR3 sequence is CSAGLAGVQETQYF.

The chain combines TRBV3-1 with TRBJ2-1; the D call from TCRdb, TRBD1, cannot be confirmed without DNA. Germline-derived CDR1 and CDR2 are LGHDT and YNNKEL (reference sequence). The CDR3 totals 12 residues. CDR3 sequence: CASWGGYNEQFF.

V is TRBV11-2 and J is TRBJ1-5. Germline CDR1 reads SGHAT; CDR2 reads FQNNGV. This CDR3 region has 15 residues. CDR3 region: CASSATDGPNQPQHF. Full variable domain (remainder filled in from reference TRBV11-2 and TRBJ1-5): EAGVAQSPRYKIIEKRQSVAFWCNPISGHATLYWYQQILGQGPKLLIQFQNNGVVDDSQLPKDRFSAERLKGVDSTLKIQPAKLEDSAVYLCASSATDGPNQPQHFGDGTRLSIL.

This chain links TRBV10-3 with TRBJ2-1. From germline, CDR1 is ENHRY and CDR2 SYGVKD. The CDR3 covers 15 residues. The chain's CDR3 is CAISEDGDSYNEQFF.

The V gene is TRBV5-1, the J gene TRBJ2-5. There are 15 residues in the CDR3. Germline CDR1 reads SGHRS; CDR2 reads YFSETQ. The CDR3 reads CASSSYNRVQETQYF.

This rearrangement joins TRBV9 to TRBJ2-3; TCRdb lists TRBD2, though no DNA is available to test this call. This CDR3 has 14 residues. The germline gives CDR1 SGDLS, CDR2 YYNGEE. CDR3 residues: CASSVRRVADTQYF.

V and J are TRBV28 and TRBJ1-1. This CDR3 is built from 12 residues. Germline V gene lookup returns CDR1 MDHEN and CDR2 SYDVKM. CDR3 sequence: CASSILAGQAFF.

The chain joins TRBV14 to TRBJ2-1. Germline V CDR1 and CDR2: SGHDN, FVKESK. This CDR3 is built from 17 residues. This CDR3 is CASSQGLRVGTYNEQFF. Full variable domain (rest looked up from reference TRBV14 and TRBJ2-1): EAGVTQFPSHSVIEKGQTVTLRCDPISGHDNLYWYRRVMGKEIKFLLHFVKESKQDESGMPNNRFLAERTGGTYSTLKVQPAELEDSGVYFCASSQGLRVGTYNEQFFGPGTRLTVL.

The chain combines TRBV24-1 with TRBJ2-4; TCRdb selects TRBD2, and the lack of DNA leaves this call unchecked. Germline V gives CDR1 KGHDR, CDR2 SFDVKD. The CDR3 has 15 residues. The CDR3 loop is CATSDPRDFQNIQYF.